What follows are 28 T cell receptor beta chains derived from one specimen sequenced in a study of blood T cell repertoires in COVID-19. Here immunoSEQ multiplex PCR was the method, and the copy in TCRdb shows in-frame clones only, minus some. The top ten hold around 3.5% of the sample, which has about 240,000 clones, about 80% seen once. Sample: PBMCs or T cells enriched from blood (not recorded which). The origin of the receptors is a woman aged 40 to 55 who had been exposed to COVID-19.

The rearrangement joins TRBV27 to TRBJ2-2; D unclear. There are 14 residues in the CDR3. The germline V and J ends were trimmed by 3 bases and 3 bases, with 8 bases remaining between them. Germline V gives CDR1 MNHEY, CDR2 SMNVEV (reference sequence). CDR3 in DNA: TGTGCCAGCAGTTTGGCTGGTGACACCGGGGAGCTGTTTTTT. Translation gives CASSLAGDTGELFF.

This chain joins TRBV4-1 and TRBJ2-3; 9 positions agree with TRBD2. CDR1 and CDR2 from the germline V gene are MGHRA and YSYEKL. This CDR3 contains 17 residues. Unmatched junction bases numbered 13, after V lost 4 bases and J lost 5 bases. The CDR3 nucleotides are TGCGCCAGCAGCCCCAAGAGGGCGGGGGGGAACTTAGATACGCAGTATTTT. This translates into CASSPKRAGGNLDTQYF.

The V call is TRBV19, the J call TRBJ1-4; the match to TRBD1 covers 7 bases. V lost 2 bases and J lost 8; bases outside the gene matches: 5. CDR1 and CDR2 from the germline V gene are LNHDA and SQIVND (reference sequence). There are 14 residues in the CDR3. CDR3 nucleotides: TGTGCCAGTAGTATACAGGGGGACTCCGAAAAACTGTTTTTT. Amino acid sequence: CASSIQGDSEKLFF.

The rearrangement links TRBV4-1 to TRBJ2-5; TRBD1 matches 7 bases. This CDR3 comprises 15 residues. Germline CDR1 reads MGHRA; CDR2 reads YSYEKL. With V trimmed by 3 bases and J by 9 bases, 13 bases remained unmatched. The CDR3 region is CASSQASGTVVAQYF. The CDR3 region has the DNA TGCGCCAGCAGCCAGGCTTCCGGGACAGTCGTGGCCCAGTACTTC.

J is TRBJ2-5 and V is TRBV5-1, with TRBD1 identical over 9 bases. CDR1 is SGHRS and CDR2 is YFSETQ in the germline V gene. This CDR3 has 15 residues. Trimming at V came to 4 bases and at J to 5 bases, leaving 9 bases not matched to a gene. CDR3 residues: CASSGTGTGRETQYF. CDR3 coding DNA: TGCGCCAGCAGCGGAACCGGGACAGGGAGGGAGACCCAGTACTTC.

This chain links TRBV5-1 with TRBJ2-7; D remains ambiguous. The length of the CDR3 is 14 residues. Germline V CDR1 and CDR2: SGHRS, YFSETQ. With 3 bases removed from V and 3 bases from J, the gap between germline ends came to 13 bases. The CDR3 reads CASSSDTSYYEQYF. CDR3 coding DNA: TGCGCCAGCAGCTCCGATACGAGTTACTACGAGCAGTACTTC. Drawing the rest from reference TRBV5-1 and TRBJ2-7, the complete variable domain is KAGVTQTPRYLIKTRGQQVTLSCSPISGHRSVSWYQQTPGQGLQFLFEYFSETQRNKGNFPGRFSGRQFSNSRSEMNVSTLELGDSALYLCASSSDTSYYEQYFGPGTRLTVT.

The chain uses TRBV3-1 (or the pseudogene TRBV3-2) and TRBJ2-2; D perhaps matches TRBD1 (6 bases). CDR1 LGHDT and CDR2 YNNKEL come from the germline V gene (reference sequence). The V end lost 2 bases, the J end lost 6 bases, and 13 bases lay between the germline ends. CDR3 size: 15 residues. CDR3: CASSQSGVSAGELFF. CDR3 DNA sequence: TGTGCCAGCAGCCAATCAGGGGTATCCGCCGGGGAGCTGTTTTTT.

The chain employs TRBV7-2 and TRBJ1-2, with D maybe TRBD1 (6 bases). V was cut by 5 bases and J by 4 bases, with 17 bases left in between. Per germline, CDR1 SGHTA and CDR2 FQGNSA. The length of the CDR3 is 15 residues. The CDR3 nucleotides read TGTGCCAGCAGCAGCCCTGGCAGGGGTGTCTATGGCTACACCTTC. This gives the protein CASSSPGRGVYGYTF.

The gene calls are TRBV25-1 and TRBJ2-5; D perhaps matches TRBD2 (5 bases). The V gene's germline CDR1 is MGHDK and CDR2 SYGVNS. Trimming stripped 3 bases from V and 4 bases from J, with 12 bases between. This CDR3 contains 14 residues. The CDR3 sequence is CASSDSARGETQYF. CDR3 nucleotide sequence: TGTGCCAGCAGTGATTCTGCCCGGGGAGAGACCCAGTACTTC.

The chain employs TRBV9 and TRBJ2-7; TRBD1 aligns across 8 bases. The CDR3 has 15 residues. Germline V gives CDR1 SGDLS, CDR2 YYNGEE. The ends lost 1 base at V and 4 bases at J; junction bases unmatched: 7. CDR3 DNA: TGTGCCAGCAGCGTACAGGACAGGGAAGAGTACGAGCAGTACTTC. This codes for CASSVQDREEYEQYF.

The V call is TRBV6-5, the J call TRBJ2-1; the D gene is possibly TRBD1 (6 bases). Germline V gene data show CDR1 as MNHEY and CDR2 as SVGAGI. V was clipped by 5 bases and J by 10 bases, with 15 bases between them. The CDR3 sequence is 13 residues long. The CDR3 DNA follows: TGTGCCAGCAGTAAAACCGGGACACCAGAGCAGTTCTTC. The encoded protein is CASSKTGTPEQFF.

The rearrangement joins TRBV6-6 to TRBJ2-3; 9 bases are a match to TRBD1. Per the germline V gene, CDR1 is MNHNY and CDR2 is SVGAGI (reference sequence). CDR3 size: 16 residues. J was trimmed by 5 bases and V by 0 bases; bases with no gene match: 6. The chain's CDR3 is CASSYSPGQGRDTQYF. CDR3 nucleotides: TGTGCCAGCAGTTACTCCCCGGGACAGGGAAGAGATACGCAGTATTTT.

This chain's CDR3 is CASSQDLTGDGYGYTF. In DNA, the CDR3 is TGTGCCAGCAGCCAAGATCTTACAGGGGACGGCTATGGCTACACCTTC. The rearrangement links TRBV3-1 (or the pseudogene TRBV3-2) to TRBJ1-2, with 7 bases that match TRBD1. The J segment lost 4 bases and the V segment lost 0 bases, leaving 8 bases of the junction unmatched. Per germline, CDR1 LGHDT and CDR2 YNNKEL (reference sequence). The CDR3 sequence is 16 residues long.

This rearrangement joins TRBV3-1 (or the pseudogene TRBV3-2) to TRBJ1-3; D gene uncertain. The CDR3 spans 15 residues. V was cut by 0 bases and J by 3 bases, with 9 bases left in between. From germline, CDR1 is LGHDT and CDR2 YNNKEL (reference sequence). The CDR3 here is CASSQDPSFGNTIYF. The CDR3 DNA sequence: TGTGCCAGCAGCCAAGATCCGAGTTTTGGAAACACCATATATTTT.

This clone has just one count. V gene TRBV7-3 combines with J gene TRBJ1-2, with unresolved D. The CDR3 length is 13 residues. CDR1 and CDR2 from the germline V gene are SGHTA and FQGTGA. V was shortened by 2 bases and J by 1 base, with 5 bases between the two germline ends. The CDR3 reads CASSLGGNYGYTF. The CDR3 DNA reads TGTGCCAGCAGCTTAGGCGGTAACTATGGCTACACCTTC.

V gene TRBV29-1 combines with J gene TRBJ2-2; the D is unclear. Trimming took off 1 base at V and 2 bases at J, with 5 bases between the two ends. The CDR3 is 13 amino acids. Germline loops: CDR1 SQVTM, CDR2 ANQGSEA. CDR3 nucleotide sequence: TGCAGCGTTGAAGTAAGCAACACCGGGGAGCTGTTTTTT. Its protein product is CSVEVSNTGELFF.

This clone was detected only once. The chain links TRBV7-9 to TRBJ2-3; 8 bases line up with TRBD2. Trimming cost V 5 bases and J 4 bases; bases outside gene matches: 8. The germline gives CDR1 SEHNR, CDR2 FQNEAQ (reference sequence). This CDR3 comprises 15 residues. The DNA of the CDR3 is TGTGCCAGCAGCCCGTCGGGACTAGGGGCAGATACGCAGTATTTT. Translation gives CASSPSGLGADTQYF.

This chain uses TRBV18 with TRBJ2-4; TRBD1 agrees at 8 bases. Per germline, CDR1 KGHSH and CDR2 LQKENI. V trimming: 4 bases; J trimming: 5 bases; junction bases outside the gene matches: 7. This CDR3 region has 15 residues. The DNA for the CDR3 is TGTGCCAGCTCACTAACGTCCAGGGGGCAAAACATTCAGTACTTC. This sequence encodes CASSLTSRGQNIQYF.

V usage is TRBV30 and J usage is TRBJ1-1, with 10 bases aligning to TRBD1. The trim removed 6 bases at V and 0 bases at J, leaving 7 bases unmatched. From germline, CDR1 is GTSNPN and CDR2 SVGIG (reference sequence). There are 15 residues in the CDR3. For the CDR3, the DNA is TGTGCCTGTACCGGGACAGGGGCCTTGAACACTGAAGCTTTCTTT. Amino acid sequence: CACTGTGALNTEAFF.

The J gene is TRBJ1-4, the V gene TRBV28; D is perhaps TRBD1 (5 bases). V was shortened by 1 base and J by 7 bases, with 7 bases between the two germline ends. The CDR3 spans 13 residues. Germline CDR1 reads MDHEN; CDR2 reads SYDVKM. DNA for the CDR3: TGTGCCAGCAGTTTATCTGGGGCTGAAAAACTGTTTTTT. It codes for CASSLSGAEKLFF. The full variable domain, its missing parts supplied by reference TRBV28 and TRBJ1-4, is DVKVTQSSRYLVKRTGEKVFLECVQDMDHENMFWYRQDPGLGLRLIYFSYDVKMKEKGDIPEGYSVSREKKERFSLILESASTNQTSMYLCASSLSGAEKLFFGSGTQLSVL.

This chain connects TRBV28 to TRBJ1-5, with D hard to call. V was trimmed by 7 bases and J by 6 bases, leaving 25 bases between them. Germline assignment: CDR1 MDHEN and CDR2 SYDVKM. The CDR3 has 17 residues. CDR3 sequence (DNA): TGTGCCAGCATCCCCTACACTCGTAGCAGAGGAAGTCAGCCCCAGCATTTT. It codes for CASIPYTRSRGSQPQHF.

To note about this clone: In the same sample, other DNA sequences code for this CDR3. This chain connects TRBV18 to TRBJ1-5; 9 positions agree with TRBD1. Germline CDR1 is KGHSH and CDR2 is LQKENI. The CDR3 has 14 residues. J was trimmed by 4 bases and V by 3 bases; bases with no gene match: 1. DNA for the CDR3: TGTGCCAGCTCACCTGGGACAGGGAATCAGCCCCAGCATTTT. This translates into CASSPGTGNQPQHF.

This chain uses TRBV27 with TRBJ2-7; 7 bases match TRBD2. CDR1 is MNHEY and CDR2 is SMNVEV in the germline V gene (reference sequence). Unmatched junction bases numbered 17, after V lost 7 bases and J lost 5 bases. The CDR3 loop spans 16 amino acids. DNA for the CDR3: TGTGCCAGCACGCCGACTTCGGGGGGTTCCCTCCACGAGCAGTACTTC. Translated: CASTPTSGGSLHEQYF.

The chain has TRBV5-8 and TRBJ2-2; tentatively, D is TRBD2 (6 bases). The germline gives CDR1 SGHTS, CDR2 YDEGEE. The CDR3 loop spans 15 amino acids. V was cut by 7 bases and J by 5 bases, with 18 bases left in between. CDR3 amino acids: CASGTGTGGTGELFF. The DNA of the CDR3 is TGTGCCAGCGGCACCGGGACCGGAGGGACCGGGGAGCTGTTTTTT.

This chain links TRBV24-1 with TRBJ1-2; D is perhaps TRBD1 (5 bases). CDR1 KGHDR and CDR2 SFDVKD come from the germline V gene. The CDR3 contains 12 residues. Between the trimmed V and J ends, which lost 7 bases and 4 bases, there was a span of 9 bases. The CDR3 reads CATRDSSYGYTF. The DNA of the CDR3 is TGTGCCACCAGAGACAGCAGCTATGGCTACACCTTC.

V is TRBV24-1 and J is TRBJ2-2; 11 bases fit TRBD1. V lost 2 bases, J lost 4 bases, and 5 bases stayed unmatched. The CDR3 is made up of 17 amino acids. CDR1 and CDR2 from the germline V gene are KGHDR and SFDVKD. Written as DNA, the CDR3 is TGTGCCACCAGTGATTCCGGGACAGGGGGGAGCACCGGGGAGCTGTTTTTT. Residues: CATSDSGTGGSTGELFF.

The chain recombines TRBV24-1 with TRBJ2-3; 8 bases line up with TRBD1. The V gene end was trimmed by 4 bases and the J gene end by 3 bases; junction bases not matched to a gene: 8. Per the germline V gene, CDR1 is KGHDR and CDR2 is SFDVKD. This CDR3 has 16 residues. CDR3 in DNA: TGTGCCACCAGTGACCCTAGACAGGGGACGACAGATACGCAGTATTTT. It encodes CATSDPRQGTTDTQYF.

This rearrangement joins TRBV10-1 to TRBJ2-7, with 10 bases fitting TRBD1. The V gene end was trimmed by 5 bases and the J gene end by 4 bases; junction bases not matched to a gene: 5. Germline V lookup: CDR1 WNHNN, CDR2 SYGVQD (reference sequence). The CDR3 covers 14 residues. For the CDR3, the DNA is TGCGCCAGCAGTTACGGGACAGGGGTTTACGAGCAGTACTTC. Translating it yields CASSYGTGVYEQYF.